One sample yielded the 18 T cell receptor beta chains listed below, sequenced in a study of blood T cell repertoires in COVID-19. Libraries were prepared by immunoSEQ multiplex PCR; TCRdb keeps only in-frame clonotypes and omits some of them. Here the sample spans 86,000 or so clones, under 85% being singletons. Material for sequencing was peripheral blood. These TCRs come from an older man with acute or convalescent COVID-19.

This clone was seen a handful of times. The chain carries TRBV19 and TRBJ1-5; 9 bases agree with TRBD1. The trim removed 6 bases at V and 7 bases at J, leaving 10 bases unmatched. The CDR3 loop spans 15 amino acids. CDR1 and CDR2 from the germline V gene are LNHDA and SQIVND (reference sequence). This CDR3 reads CASSITGGKGQPQHF. CDR3 coding DNA: TGTGCCAGTAGCATCACAGGGGGCAAAGGGCAGCCCCAGCATTTT.

This clone was seen once. The chain combines TRBV14 with TRBJ2-7, with TRBD1 identical over 7 bases. With V trimmed by 4 bases and J by 2 bases, 2 bases remained unmatched. Germline V gene lookup returns CDR1 SGHDN and CDR2 FVKESK. This CDR3 has 13 amino acids. CDR3 DNA: TGTGCCAGCAGCCCGACAGGGACCTACGAGCAGTACTTC. Amino acid sequence: CASSPTGTYEQYF.

V gene TRBV28 combines with J gene TRBJ2-7; D is uncertain. There are 13 residues in the CDR3. Trimming took 7 bases from V and 0 from J, leaving 10 bases between them. CDR1 and CDR2 (germline): MDHEN, SYDVKM. The CDR3 region has the DNA TGTGCCAGCAAACGGGTGGTCTCCTACGAGCAGTACTTC. It encodes CASKRVVSYEQYF.

V is TRBV27 and J is TRBJ2-5; 9 bases align to TRBD2. The V gene's germline CDR1 is MNHEY and CDR2 SMNVEV (reference sequence). There are 16 residues in the CDR3. Unmatched junction bases numbered 7, after V lost 0 bases and J lost 5 bases. This CDR3 reads CASSLSGLAPWETQYF. In DNA, the CDR3 is TGTGCCAGCAGTTTATCAGGACTAGCGCCCTGGGAGACCCAGTACTTC.

This rearrangement joins TRBV28 to TRBJ2-7; D perhaps matches TRBD1 (7 bases). The CDR3 contains 13 residues. V gave up 5 bases and J gave up 5 bases, with 13 bases separating them. Germline V gene data show CDR1 as MDHEN and CDR2 as SYDVKM. The CDR3 region has the DNA TGTGCCAGCAGTCCGACAGGGAGGAACGAGCAGTACTTC. It encodes CASSPTGRNEQYF.

V and J are TRBV19 and TRBJ1-2, with TRBD1 as a possible D gene (5 bases). The germline CDR1 and CDR2 sequences are LNHDA and SQIVND (reference sequence). V lost 3 bases to trimming and J lost 4 bases, with 12 bases between them. The CDR3 spans 14 residues. The CDR3 region is CASSIGGIPYGYTF. CDR3 coding DNA: TGTGCCAGTAGTATCGGGGGGATCCCCTATGGCTACACCTTC.

The chain carries TRBV30 and TRBJ2-4; 9 positions match TRBD1. J lost 9 bases, V lost 5 bases, and 8 bases had no gene match. Germline V gene data show CDR1 as GTSNPN and CDR2 as SVGIG (reference sequence). CDR3 length: 13 residues. This CDR3 is CAWGTGRWGIQYF. CDR3 coding DNA: TGTGCCTGGGGGACAGGGCGATGGGGCATTCAGTACTTC.

V and J are TRBV10-2 and TRBJ1-3; D remains unclear. CDR3 length: 15 residues. Germline values: CDR1 WSHSY, CDR2 SAAADI. V was trimmed by 4 bases and J by 0 bases, leaving 10 bases between them. In nucleotides, the CDR3 is TGCGCCAGCAGTGTGCCGGTGAGCTCTGGAAACACCATATATTTT. This codes for CASSVPVSSGNTIYF.

CDR3 loop: CASSQTQRGGELFF. The CDR3 nucleotides read TGTGCCAGCAGCCAGACCCAGCGGGGCGGGGAGCTGTTTTTT. The V call is TRBV3-1 (or the pseudogene TRBV3-2), the J call TRBJ2-2, with TRBD2 matching over 7 bases. V shed 3 bases and J 7 bases; nucleotides not matched to a gene: 5. The CDR3 contains 14 residues. CDR1 is LGHDT, CDR2 YNNKEL, per germline (reference sequence).

V gene TRBV4-2 combines with J gene TRBJ1-4; D remains unclear. The CDR3 loop spans 15 amino acids. Germline V lookup: CDR1 LGHNA, CDR2 YNFKEQ. Trimming left V 1 base short and J 0 bases short, with 6 bases between. The DNA for the CDR3 is TGTGCCAGCAGCCAAGGCGGTACAACTAATGAAAAACTGTTTTTT. This encodes CASSQGGTTNEKLFF.

The CDR3 spells CASSPRTGRNTEAFF. The CDR3 DNA sequence: TGCGCCAGCAGCCCGCGGACAGGGAGGAACACTGAAGCTTTCTTT. This sequence joins TRBV5-1 and TRBJ1-1, with TRBD1 matching over 8 bases. Germline-derived CDR1 and CDR2 are SGHRS and YFSETQ. Trimming cost V 4 bases and J 1 base; bases outside gene matches: 6. The CDR3 runs to 15 residues.

The chain is built from TRBV7-8 and TRBJ2-5, with D possibly TRBD2 on 6 matching bases. Germline V gene data show CDR1 as SGHVS and CDR2 as FQNEAQ. The CDR3 sequence is 14 residues long. Deletions cut 3 bases from V and 4 bases from J, with 12 bases between. The CDR3 spells CASSLAGGRETQYF. As DNA, the CDR3 is TGTGCCAGCAGCTTGGCCGGAGGGAGAGAGACCCAGTACTTC. The full variable domain, rest sourced from reference TRBV7-8 and TRBJ2-5, is GAGVSQSPRYKVAKRGQDVALRCDPISGHVSLFWYQQALGQGPEFLTYFQNEAQLDKSGLPSDRFFAERPEGSVSTLKIQRTQQEDSAVYLCASSLAGGRETQYFGPGTRLLVL.

The chain has TRBV6-5 and TRBJ1-6, with D unresolved. The CDR3 length is 15 residues. The germline V and J ends were trimmed by 10 bases and 3 bases, with 16 bases remaining between them. CDR1 and CDR2 from the germline V gene are MNHEY and SVGAGI. CDR3 loop: CATRTGSFYNSPLHF. CDR3 bases: TGTGCCACCAGAACGGGGTCCTTCTATAATTCACCCCTCCACTTT.

The V call is TRBV6-5, the J call TRBJ1-2; a possible D gene is TRBD1 (6 bases). Trimming removed 6 bases at V and 8 bases at J, with 16 bases between. The CDR3 spans 13 residues. In germline, CDR1 is MNHEY, CDR2 SVGAGI. The chain's CDR3 is CASRSQGAMGYTF. The CDR3 nucleotides are TGTGCCAGCAGATCACAGGGTGCAATGGGCTACACCTTC.

There are a few counts of this clone. The rearrangement joins TRBV6-5 to TRBJ2-5; 7 positions agree with TRBD1. J lost 7 bases, V lost 6 bases, and 8 bases had no gene match. The length of the CDR3 is 13 residues. The germline gives CDR1 MNHEY, CDR2 SVGAGI. Here the CDR3 DNA reads TGTGCCAGCAGGCTAGACAGGGCTCGGACCCAGTACTTC. Its translation: CASRLDRARTQYF.

This clone was detected only a few times. The rearrangement links TRBV7-9 to TRBJ1-1; 9 positions agree with TRBD1. V trimming: 5 bases; J trimming: 5 bases; junction bases outside the gene matches: 12. CDR1 and CDR2 from the germline V gene are SEHNR and FQNEAQ (reference sequence). The CDR3 contains 16 residues. CDR3 protein: CASSAPGGQGITEAFF. CDR3 sequence (DNA): TGTGCCAGCAGCGCCCCTGGGGGACAGGGTATAACTGAAGCTTTCTTT.

This clone was detected only once. The genes are TRBV25-1 and TRBJ1-5; a possible D gene is TRBD1 (5 bases). Germline V gene data show CDR1 as MGHDK and CDR2 as SYGVNS. This CDR3 is built from 15 residues. Trimming pared 3 bases from V and 3 bases from J, leaving 12 bases between. The CDR3 loop is CASSDSRGSNQPQHF. The CDR3 nucleotides are TGTGCCAGCAGTGATAGCCGGGGGTCCAATCAGCCCCAGCATTTT. Complete variable domain (other parts from reference TRBV25-1 and TRBJ1-5): EADIYQTPRYLVIGTGKKITLECSQTMGHDKMYWYQQDPGMELHLIHYSYGVNSTEKGDLSSESTVSRIRTEHFPLTLESARPSHTSQYLCASSDSRGSNQPQHFGDGTRLSIL.

V gene TRBV28 combines with J gene TRBJ2-7; 9 bases map to TRBD1. Germline trimming cut 8 bases from V and 3 bases from J; bases unmatched to any gene: 8. The CDR3 length is 14 residues. Germline CDR1 and CDR2: MDHEN and SYDVKM. Written as DNA, the CDR3 is TGTGCCAGCCCTAAACCGGGACAGGGCTACGAGCAGTACTTC. It yields the protein CASPKPGQGYEQYF.